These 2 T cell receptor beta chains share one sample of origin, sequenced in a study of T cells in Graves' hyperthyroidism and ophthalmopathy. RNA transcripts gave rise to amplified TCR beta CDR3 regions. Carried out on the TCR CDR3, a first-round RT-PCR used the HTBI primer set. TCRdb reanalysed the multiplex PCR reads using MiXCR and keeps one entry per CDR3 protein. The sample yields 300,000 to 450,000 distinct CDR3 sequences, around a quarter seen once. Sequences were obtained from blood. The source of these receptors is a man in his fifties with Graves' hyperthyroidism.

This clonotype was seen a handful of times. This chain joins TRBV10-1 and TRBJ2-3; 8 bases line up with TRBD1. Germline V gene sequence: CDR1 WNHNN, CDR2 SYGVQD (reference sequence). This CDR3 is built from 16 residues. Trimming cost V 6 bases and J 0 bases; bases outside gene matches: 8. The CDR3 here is CASSGTGKSSTDTQYF. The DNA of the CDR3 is TGCGCCAGCAGCGGGACAGGCAAATCTAGCACAGATACGCAGTATTTT.

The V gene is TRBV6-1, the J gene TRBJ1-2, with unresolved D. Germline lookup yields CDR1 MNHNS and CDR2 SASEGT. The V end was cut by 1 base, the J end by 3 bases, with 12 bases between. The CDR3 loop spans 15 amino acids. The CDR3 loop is CASSEGKGVDYGYTF. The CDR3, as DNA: TGTGCCAGCAGTGAAGGGAAGGGAGTAGACTATGGCTACACCTTC.